Listed here are 20 T cell receptor beta chains from one sample, sequenced in a study of T-cell reconstitution after alpha-beta-depleted transplantation in children (dated by TCRdb to between 2015 and 2016). Reading the label with the study, this specimen's treatment or condition is: allogeneic hematopoietic cell transplantation with graft depleted of TCRalphabeta T cells and CD19 B cells. Libraries were made using PCR. TCRdb shows the sequencer as Illumina HiSeq 2500. TCR library preparation used molecular barcoding, with unique molecular identifiers applied to normalize quantification of the TCRbeta repertoire. In TCRdb, the public reads were trimmed at Q25 with fastp and aligned with MiXCR, with productive beta chains retained. Rows merge per CDR3 protein into single entries with the most common DNA and genes. The sample table contains hundreds of thousands of distinct CDR3 sequences; only one count was recorded for about an eighth of them. Approximately 2% of the sample rests with the top ten.

The input for sequencing was PBMCs, mostly from graft donor cells, taken 360 days after TCRalphabeta/CD19-depleted stem cell transplant. Every receptor here comes from a male patient between 10 and 17 years old who had a stem cell transplant for acute myeloid leukemia, so the T cells may come from the graft donor.

The rearrangement links TRBV20-1 to TRBJ2-7, with 9 bases aligning to TRBD2. CDR1 is DFQATT, CDR2 SNEGSKA, per germline (reference sequence). CDR3 length: 13 residues. V gave up 5 bases and J gave up 2 bases; unmatched junction bases: 4. CDR3 residues: CSARTSVAYEQYF. As DNA, the CDR3 is TGCAGTGCTCGGACTAGCGTAGCCTACGAGCAGTACTTC.

The V gene is TRBV27, the J gene TRBJ2-2, with 7 nucleotides matching TRBD1. V dropped 7 bases and J dropped 4; count of bases not matched to a gene: 9. Germline assignment: CDR1 MNHEY and CDR2 SMNVEV (reference sequence). This CDR3 comprises 15 residues. CDR3 loop: CASTVFRGSTGELFF. As DNA, the CDR3 is TGTGCCAGCACGGTCTTCAGGGGGTCCACCGGGGAGCTGTTTTTT.

J is TRBJ2-1 and V is TRBV5-1, with 15 bases lining up with TRBD2. Trimming took 1 base from V and 10 from J; bases not matched to a gene: 12. CDR3 length equals 18 residues. The germline V gene has CDR1 SGHRS and CDR2 YFSETQ. CDR3 protein: CASSLMGSSGLAGGEQFF. In DNA, the CDR3 is TGCGCCAGCAGCTTGATGGGTAGCTCGGGACTAGCGGGAGGCGAGCAGTTCTTC.

This clonotype was counted at least ten times. This rearrangement joins TRBV12-3 or TRBV12-4 to TRBJ2-1; D gene uncertain. The CDR3 runs 13 residues. Trimming took 3 bases from V and 4 from J, leaving 7 bases between them. CDR3 DNA sequence: TGTGCCAGCAGTTTGCCCCTATACAATGAGCAGTTCTTC. Protein product: CASSLPLYNEQFF.

This clonotype was seen at least ten times. The rearrangement joins TRBV5-1 to TRBJ2-1; 13 nucleotides match TRBD2. Trimming at V came to 7 bases and at J to 6 bases, leaving 4 bases not matched to a gene. Germline V lookup: CDR1 SGHRS, CDR2 YFSETQ. The CDR3 covers 14 residues. The CDR3 is CASGLAGVVNEQFF. CDR3 coding DNA: TGCGCCAGCGGACTAGCGGGAGTGGTCAATGAGCAGTTCTTC.

This clonotype has a count of ten or more. The V and J genes are TRBV7-3 and TRBJ2-7, with D tentatively TRBD1 (5 bases). The CDR3 length is 14 residues. Germline V CDR1 and CDR2: SGHTA, FQGTGA. V was cut by 4 bases and J by 1 base, with 11 bases left in between. The DNA for the CDR3 is TGTGCCAGCAGCTCTAACAGGTTATCCTACGAGCAGTACTTC. Protein sequence: CASSSNRLSYEQYF.

The J gene is TRBJ2-3, the V gene TRBV15, with D maybe TRBD2 (5 bases). This CDR3 has 13 residues. Germline-derived CDR1 and CDR2 are LNHNV and YYDKDF (reference sequence). Trimming pared 11 bases from V and 6 bases from J, leaving 18 bases between. The CDR3 region has the DNA TGTGCCCCCGGAGCGGCAGAAGGCGATACGCAGTATTTT. Translation gives CAPGAAEGDTQYF.

There are many counts of this clonotype. The chain employs TRBV4-1 and TRBJ2-3, with D possibly matching TRBD2 (5 bases). The V end lost 1 base, the J end lost 2 bases, and 16 bases lay between the germline ends. The CDR3 has 17 amino acids. Germline lookup yields CDR1 MGHRA and CDR2 YSYEKL. The CDR3 DNA follows: TGCGCCAGCAGCCAAGTAGGACGGGGTTACCCCACAGATACGCAGTATTTT. Residues: CASSQVGRGYPTDTQYF.

This clonotype turned up a few times. This sequence joins TRBV25-1 and TRBJ1-2; D not certain. Germline CDR1 reads MGHDK; CDR2 reads SYGVNS. V lost 9 bases and J 3 bases, leaving 8 bases between the germline ends. The CDR3 length is 11 residues. CDR3 coding DNA: TGTGCCAGTGGGTCTTACTATGGCTACACCTTC. It specifies CASGSYYGYTF.

A few counts support this clonotype. The chain uses TRBV5-1 and TRBJ2-1, with 9 bases that match TRBD2. The ends lost 4 bases at V and 0 bases at J; junction bases unmatched: 8. Germline lookup yields CDR1 SGHRS and CDR2 YFSETQ. There are 17 residues in the CDR3. The CDR3 loop reads CASSPQRLAVSYNEQFF. The CDR3 nucleotides read TGCGCCAGCAGCCCGCAGAGACTAGCGGTCTCCTACAATGAGCAGTTCTTC.

This clonotype appeared once. The rearrangement links TRBV7-6 to TRBJ2-5, with TRBD2 identical over 12 bases. The J segment lost 5 bases and the V segment lost 7 bases, leaving 11 bases of the junction unmatched. Germline CDR1 and CDR2: SGHVS and FNYEAQ. The CDR3 contains 16 residues. The CDR3 DNA sequence: TGTGCCAGCACCCTATTACTAGCGGGAGGAGGGGAGACCCAGTACTTC. Its protein product is CASTLLLAGGGETQYF.

This clonotype has just a few counts. The genes are TRBV14 and TRBJ2-1; TRBD1 is a possible D gene (6 bases). The CDR3 has 14 residues. Germline assignment: CDR1 SGHDN and CDR2 FVKESK. Trimming stripped 4 bases from V and 2 bases from J, with 9 bases between. The CDR3 reads CASSPAGAYNEQFF. CDR3 DNA sequence: TGTGCCAGCAGCCCTGCAGGGGCCTACAATGAGCAGTTCTTC.

The chain joins TRBV15 to TRBJ2-1; 7 bases line up with TRBD1. V was pared by 4 bases and J by 0 bases, with 15 bases of the junction left unmatched. Germline V gene sequence: CDR1 LNHNV, CDR2 YYDKDF (reference sequence). The CDR3 is 19 amino acids. CDR3 nucleotides: TGTGCCACCAGCACAGACAGGGCTTATGCCCAGAGCTCCTACAATGAGCAGTTCTTC. Its protein is CATSTDRAYAQSSYNEQFF.

V gene TRBV7-2 combines with J gene TRBJ2-2, with 10 bases matching TRBD2. This CDR3 region has 16 residues. Trimming at V came to 5 bases and at J to 0 bases, leaving 3 bases not matched to a gene. The germline gives CDR1 SGHTA, CDR2 FQGNSA. The DNA of the CDR3 is TGTGCCAGCAGCCTCACTAGCGGGGCGAACACCGGGGAGCTGTTTTTT. Translation gives CASSLTSGANTGELFF.

The table lists this clonotype with a few counts. The J gene is TRBJ1-1, the V gene TRBV12-3 or TRBV12-4, with D unclear. The CDR3 runs 13 residues. V gave up 7 bases and J gave up 1 base, with 10 bases separating them. The CDR3 DNA reads as TGTGCCAGCACCCTCAACTCGAACACTGAAGCTTTCTTT. Translating it yields CASTLNSNTEAFF.

This clonotype showed up many times. The V and J genes are TRBV11-2 and TRBJ2-7; D possibly corresponds to TRBD1 (6 bases). The V and J ends lost 1 base and 1 base respectively, with 11 bases between them. Germline V gene lookup returns CDR1 SGHAT and CDR2 FQNNGV. The CDR3 length is 15 residues. The DNA for the CDR3 is TGTGCCAGCAGCTTAGGCAGGGGCCGGTCCTACGAGCAGTACTTC. It is translated as CASSLGRGRSYEQYF. Full variable domain (missing parts from reference TRBV11-2 and TRBJ2-7): EAGVAQSPRYKIIEKRQSVAFWCNPISGHATLYWYQQILGQGPKLLIQFQNNGVVDDSQLPKDRFSAERLKGVDSTLKIQPAKLEDSAVYLCASSLGRGRSYEQYFGPGTRLTVT.

This rearrangement joins TRBV20-1 to TRBJ2-1; 10 bases line up with TRBD2. This CDR3 contains 13 residues. The germline gives CDR1 DFQATT, CDR2 SNEGSKA (reference sequence). Unmatched junction bases numbered 7, after V lost 7 bases and J lost 7 bases. CDR3 in amino acids: CSVQREGRNEQFF. The CDR3, as DNA: TGCAGTGTTCAGCGGGAGGGCCGGAATGAGCAGTTCTTC.

This clonotype was observed a few times. The chain employs TRBV20-1 and TRBJ2-1; D may be TRBD1 or TRBD2 (5 bases each). The V and J ends lost 1 base and 0 bases respectively, with 19 bases between them. Germline V gene sequence: CDR1 DFQATT, CDR2 SNEGSKA (reference sequence). The CDR3 is 18 amino acids. CDR3 bases: TGCAGTGCTAGAGTGATTCGGGACGGCCGGAGCTCCTACAATGAGCAGTTCTTC. As protein: CSARVIRDGRSSYNEQFF.

The gene calls are TRBV12-3 or TRBV12-4 and TRBJ1-5; 7 bases agree with TRBD1. The CDR3 loop spans 16 amino acids. The ends lost 3 bases at V and 6 bases at J; junction bases unmatched: 11. The CDR3 sequence: CASSFVEGAFGQPQHF. CDR3 in DNA: TGTGCCAGCAGTTTCGTGGAGGGGGCTTTTGGTCAGCCCCAGCATTTT.

J is TRBJ2-5 and V is TRBV20-1; 12 bases are shared with TRBD2. Germline-derived CDR1 and CDR2 are DFQATT and SNEGSKA (reference sequence). This CDR3 is built from 14 residues. The V gene end was trimmed by 3 bases and the J gene end by 2 bases; junction bases not matched to a gene: 1. The CDR3 protein is CSARTSGGQETQYF. Written as DNA, the CDR3 is TGCAGTGCTAGGACTAGCGGGGGACAAGAGACCCAGTACTTC.